This T cell receptor beta chain was observed in a study of tissue T cells after allogeneic stem cell transplantation (dated by TCRdb to between 2020 and 2023). Regarding the complete study: For tissues with multiple samples, a pathologist reviewed H&E sections and gave sequencing priority to samples with histologically apparent lymphocytes. The study profiled TCR beta repertoires in many tissues obtained from research autopsies of patients with and without GVHD, and also in mouse models of GVHD. On the human side, the study was prospective and observational, with no blinding or randomization.

Comment on this clone: Its recognized antigen is unknown. Within one base of it there is no much larger clone, and no base qualities were kept.

This specimen's time point label, per the study, means: human tissue collected at research (rapid) autopsy. For comparison, three non-HCT patients with other cancers were selected retrospectively, each having at least five GI tract samples and no known GI disease at death. Autopsy tissues, which were obtained after a median post-mortem interval of approximately 9.8 hours, included GI sites from esophagus to rectum, liver, skin and lymphoid organs including spleen. Each autopsy specimen was bisected, with one portion flash-frozen in liquid nitrogen and the remainder formalin-fixed, and the outer muscle layers of GI specimens were removed. To extract genomic DNA from frozen tissues, either the Mag-Bind Blood & Tissue DNA HDQ 96 Kit on a Chemagic 360 or the DNeasy Blood & Tissue Kit was used. Extracted DNA was further purified with the Genomic DNA Clean & Concentrator-25 kit because of concern about red blood cell contamination.

Broad study findings and their caveats: Which tissue TCRs were alloreactive or antigen-specific was not determined in the study, and some of the clones might have been host cells that persisted. In both patients and mice, only a limited portion of the TCR repertoire detected in tissues was captured by blood and spleen T cells. A small and clinically heterogeneous patient cohort was studied, and sampling depth was acknowledged as a limitation. Within patients, how anatomically similar tissues were was a major factor shaping TCR repertoire composition, regardless of disease or transplant status. Only a few T cell clones appeared in more than one patient, yet motif-based clustering showed tissue-specific repertoire signatures that were shared between patients. Blood samples were not available from the non-GVHD comparator patients.

Library creation used the immunoSEQ multiplex PCR assay. TCRbeta CDR3 sequencing was done by Adaptive Biotechnologies at survey depth, reporting CDR3 sequences, V/J genes, productive frequency and template counts. Amplification of TCR beta CDR3 regions started from genomic DNA instead of RNA. As for the original processing: Jensen-Shannon divergence was used to quantify pairwise repertoire overlap between tissues, with a value of 1 meaning complete divergence and a value of 0 meaning identical repertoires. Tissues were clustered by single-linkage agglomerative hierarchical clustering of pairwise JSD values, and the clustering results were displayed as dendrograms. All patient samples were analyzed with GLIPH2 using simulation_depth 1000, kmer_min_depth 3 and cdr3_length_cutoff 8, and only groups containing more than two unique CDR3s were kept. A standardized tissue-overlap score was calculated by extrapolating Jaccard GLIPH-group overlap across patients to a standard repertoire size of 1000 clones. Linear mixed-effect models, with tissue included as a fixed effect and individual included as a random effect, were used to assess associations of diversity with clinical or experimental variables. This immuneACCESS table, as held by TCRdb, lists in-frame sequences with V and J called but not all clones. Of the missing ones, under half trace to an unresolved V gene in checked studies; the others have no known cause. V and J calls and clone size are those listed in that table; D and trimming were worked out from the DNA. The sample contains roughly 25,000 clones, around 67% of them found a single time. The top ten clones comprise roughly 7.1% of the sample.

This sequence originates from a female donor of 60 years or more with lung cancer. Sequenced material: tissue from the ileum, taken at autopsy.

The nucleotides are TGTGCCAGCAGTCCAGGACAGGGGAGGGGTCGCTATGGCTACACCTTC. Its translation reads: CASSPGQGRGRYGYTF. Rearrangement joined TRBV27 to TRBJ1-2; 9 of the junction bases match TRBD1. Via the germline V gene (reference sequence), CDR1 is MNHEY and CDR2 SMNVEV. Measured from the cysteine to the phenylalanine, the CDR3 is 16 residues long. Of the read, only the CDR3 DNA is kept; its 48 bases are in frame from base 1. The germline V and J ends show losses of 5 bases and 4 bases respectively, and no gene match explains 11 bases of the junction.